What follows is one T cell receptor beta chain and its context. Its antigen is still unknown. The sample holds no much larger clone one base away, and base qualities are not on file. Patients with autoimmune disease history or receiving systemic immunosuppression were excluded from the trial. Peripheral blood for TCR sequencing was collected from all dose cohorts at baseline, on cycle 4 day 1, and on cycle 7 day 1. The samples were drawn from a first-in-human, open-label, multicenter phase I dose-escalation trial of ivuxolimab. Adults with locally advanced or metastatic head and neck squamous cell, hepatocellular, melanoma or renal cell carcinoma were enrolled in the trial. Before TCR sequencing, CD4+ and CD8+ T cells were separately sorted from peripheral blood. This entry comes from a study of OX40 agonist ivuxolimab in advanced cancers. Regarding the study in general: Ivuxolimab was a fully human IgG2 agonistic monoclonal antibody targeting the costimulatory receptor OX40 (CD134). Three dose-escalation patients achieved partial responses, one with hepatocellular carcinoma and two with cutaneous melanoma. Among the roughly 52 dose-escalation patients, around 19 had hepatocellular carcinoma, 15 or so melanoma, 9 renal cell carcinoma and 9 head and neck cancer. A male proportion of 70% to 90% and a mean age of about 60 years, ranging from 23 to 79, were recorded for the dose-escalation cohort. Intravenous ivuxolimab was administered to patients every 2 weeks at six dose levels: 0.01, 0.1, 0.3, 1.5, 3 and 10 mg/kg. Peripheral TCRbeta sequencing was intended to test whether TCR sequence diversity was altered and clonal T-cell expansion was caused by ivuxolimab. Prior anti-PD-1, anti-PD-L1 or anti-CTLA-4 therapy was permitted, and 40% to 50% of dose-escalation patients had received checkpoint inhibitors. The monotherapy dose-escalation portion (N of about 50 patients) of the phase I ivuxolimab trial is reported in the paper.

The CDR3 numbers 12 residues from cysteine through phenylalanine. The retained sequence is limited to the CDR3, 36 bases, with the frame set at the first base. According to the germline V gene, CDR1 reads MNHGY and CDR2 reads SAAAGT. A distance of 11 bases separates the germline ends of V and J, which lose 2 bases and 13 bases respectively. Results and caveats for the whole study, not just this receptor: Low levels of normalized T-cell clonal expansion were also seen in some patients who did not respond. At doses from 0.1 to 3.0 mg/kg, clonal expansion was seen in both CD4+ and CD8+ blood T cells between baseline and week 6. The antigen specificity of the clonally expanded peripheral T cells was not determined. On average, CD8+ T cells showed more expanded clones than CD4+ T cells after ivuxolimab. Partial responders in the 0.1-3.0 mg/kg groups had among the lowest normalized peripheral clonal expansion, especially among CD8+ T cells.

Genomic DNA was extracted from sorted cells for sequencing of the TCRbeta CDR3 region. The immunoSEQ Assay was used for sequencing of TCRbeta CDR3 regions. As stored in TCRdb, this immuneACCESS dataset retains in-frame rearrangements with V and J assigned. A fraction of the clones does not appear; measured against another copy, unresolved V genes explain less than half of the discrepancy, and the remainder lacks a known reason. Recorded for this sample are roughly 69,000 clones; roughly 90% of them occurred a single time. The top ten constitute more than 1% of the sample. Recombination linked TRBV6-8 to TRBJ1-4, with the D gene not confidently named. The TCR was taken from an adult with an advanced solid tumor such as melanoma, head and neck, liver or kidney cancer. The starting material was CD4+ or CD8+ T cells sorted from blood, obtained in a trial of the OX40 agonist ivuxolimab. The DNA sequence is given as TGTGCCAGCAGTTACAGGCCGGCTGTACTGTTTTTT. This codes for CASSYRPAVLFF.